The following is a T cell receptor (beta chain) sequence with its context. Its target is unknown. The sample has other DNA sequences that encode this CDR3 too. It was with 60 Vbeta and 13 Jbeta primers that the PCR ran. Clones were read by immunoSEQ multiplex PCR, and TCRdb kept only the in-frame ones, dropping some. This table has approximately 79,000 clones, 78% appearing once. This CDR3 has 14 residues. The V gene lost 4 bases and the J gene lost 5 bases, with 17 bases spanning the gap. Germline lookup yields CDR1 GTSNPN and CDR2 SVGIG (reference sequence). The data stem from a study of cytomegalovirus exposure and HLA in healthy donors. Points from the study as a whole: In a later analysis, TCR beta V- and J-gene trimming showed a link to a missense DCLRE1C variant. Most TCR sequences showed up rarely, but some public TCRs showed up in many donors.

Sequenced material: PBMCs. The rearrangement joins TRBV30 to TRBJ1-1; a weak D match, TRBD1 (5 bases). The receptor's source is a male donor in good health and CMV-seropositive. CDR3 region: CAWTLGHARTEAFF. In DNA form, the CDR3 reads TGTGCCTGGACCCTGGGGCATGCGAGGACTGAAGCTTTCTTT.